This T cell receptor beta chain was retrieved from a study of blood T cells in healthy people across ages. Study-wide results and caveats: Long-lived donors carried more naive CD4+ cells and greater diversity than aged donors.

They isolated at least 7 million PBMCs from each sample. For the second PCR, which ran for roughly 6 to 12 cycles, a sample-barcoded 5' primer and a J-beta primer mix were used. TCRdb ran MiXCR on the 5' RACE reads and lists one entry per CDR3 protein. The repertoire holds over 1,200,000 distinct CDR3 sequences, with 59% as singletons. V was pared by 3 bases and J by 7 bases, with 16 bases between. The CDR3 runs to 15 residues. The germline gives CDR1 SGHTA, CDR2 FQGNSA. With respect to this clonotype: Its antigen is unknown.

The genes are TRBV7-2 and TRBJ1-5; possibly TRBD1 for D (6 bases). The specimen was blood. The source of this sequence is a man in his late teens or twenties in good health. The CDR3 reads CASSFEQGFTQPQHF. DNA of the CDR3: TGTGCCAGCAGCTTTGAACAGGGCTTCACCCAGCCCCAGCATTTT.